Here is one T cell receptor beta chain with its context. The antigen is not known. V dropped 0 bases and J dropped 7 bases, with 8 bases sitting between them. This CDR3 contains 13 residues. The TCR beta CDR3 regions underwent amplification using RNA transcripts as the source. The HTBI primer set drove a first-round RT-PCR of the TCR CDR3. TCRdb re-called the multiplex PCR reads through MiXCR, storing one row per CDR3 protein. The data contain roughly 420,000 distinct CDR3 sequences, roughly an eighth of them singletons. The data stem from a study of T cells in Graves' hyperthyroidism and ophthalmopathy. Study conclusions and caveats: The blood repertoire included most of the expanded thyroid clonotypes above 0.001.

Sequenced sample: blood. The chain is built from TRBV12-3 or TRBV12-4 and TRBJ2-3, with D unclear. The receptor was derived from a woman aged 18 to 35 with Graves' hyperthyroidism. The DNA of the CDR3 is TGTGCCAGCAGTTTAGCTGGAAGAAATACGCAGTATTTT. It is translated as CASSLAGRNTQYF.